This paragraph reports one TCR beta chain. Its antigen specificity is not known. Per-base qualities were not stored, and no clone one base away is much larger. The cohort comprised approximately 700 healthy bone marrow donors. Cohort members were all nominally healthy when sampled, although unrecorded immune exposures were likely present. The donor tested CMV seronegative, placing the donor among the roughly 400 seronegative members of the cohort. Every donor gave a peripheral blood sample, and the peripheral blood mononuclear cells from that sample were used for TCR beta sequencing. The Qiagen DNeasy Blood Extraction Kit was used to extract genomic DNA from the blood cell samples. The data derive from a study of cytomegalovirus exposure and HLA in healthy donors (dated by TCRdb to between 2016 and 2019). Study-level background: In an earlier analysis of approximately 500 of the donors, about 260 Gb of sequence data and 90 million to 120 million unique TCR beta sequences from about 179 million T cells were reported. An early release covering roughly 640 HLA-typed donors comprised about 320 gigabases of sequencing data and roughly 85 million unique TCR sequences. The genetic ancestry cluster associated with self-reported Caucasian donors included 70% to 85% of the roughly 400 genotyped donors. The study aimed to test whether signatures of past pathogen exposure could be identified by cataloging public T cell receptors. The study profiled the T cell repertoires of fewer than 850 subjects by immunosequencing and related them to cytomegalovirus serostatus. Besides the first cohort of hundreds of subjects, a separate validation cohort made up of 120 different subjects was used. High-throughput TCR immunosequencing, statistical association of individual TCRs with disease status, and machine learning were combined to predict cytomegalovirus infection status. To study patterns of TCR occurrence, a later analysis re-analyzed previously published TCR beta repertoires from several hundred donors and added high-resolution HLA genotyping. Rather than drawing on any new phenotypic data, the later analysis identified candidate immune exposures from TCR beta sequences and the way those sequences occurred across donors. In an earlier analysis of a few hundred of the donors, high-throughput TCR beta sequencing was used to judge whether each TCR beta V gene segment behaved as functional or pseudogenic. Donor age, sex, ethnicity and CMV serostatus were compiled alongside the repertoire data. Genome-wide SNP genotypes for about three fifths of the roughly 670 donors were used in a later genetic analysis, which treated that subset as a discovery cohort. Every repertoire in the discovery cohort had been generated on one and the same sequencing platform. HLA typing included class I and class II loci at four-digit resolution. Typing coverage varied by locus: roughly 620-630 donors for A, B, C, DRB1 and DQB1; about 520 for DQA1; around 570 for DPA1; approximately 490 for DPB1. A few DR-DQ haplotypes were treated as single units for association and clustering because of strong linkage in the cohort. Among 300 to 450 genotyped donors of the cohort, an average of approximately 240,000 unique TCR beta nucleotide sequences were sequenced per donor, roughly 18% of them non-productive.

The full study reports these points: In the study, 164 TCR beta chains were listed as associated with cytomegalovirus. In vitro tests confirmed that three of the cytomegalovirus-associated TCR beta chains recognize cytomegalovirus antigens. The sequencing pipeline was judged likely to have produced a cluster of highly shared sequence variants as a technical artifact. Across donors, most TCR sequences were observed very rarely, whereas some public TCRs were present in many individuals. HLA typing was unavailable for some donors at each locus, so association tests used only the typed subset. A later analysis found that HLA-associated TCR beta chains were more clonally expanded and had lower generation probabilities than equally common non-associated chains. In this cohort, only TCR beta chains were sequenced, and detectable features were limited by the absence of alpha or paired-chain data. Correlated functional status among segregating V segments might be attributable to linkage disequilibrium, but an unknown experimental factor could not be ruled out. Some 15 rarely observed V segments, including chromosome 9 orphons, were excluded from the earlier analysis of approximately 600 of the donors because counts were too low. Presence/absence analyses assumed roughly uniform sequencing depth across donors, an assumption that may not hold. In a later analysis, most CMV-associated TCR beta chains were found to appear HLA-restricted, with HLA associations seemingly driven largely by CMV exposure. The 87-base-pair reads could not distinguish some IMGT-functional V segments, including TRBV6-2 and TRBV6-3, so those segments were excluded. Cytomegalovirus status was reported to be diagnosed by the classifier with high specificity and sensitivity in both the original and validation cohorts. In a later analysis, TCR association rates were found to vary across HLA loci, with the most associated TCRs seen for DRB1 alleles and the fewest for HLA-C alleles. A later genetic analysis reported fewer N-insertions in productive TCRs among donors in an Asian-associated ancestry cluster than the approximately 670-donor mean. In an earlier analysis of 450 to 750 of the donors, most TCR beta V segments appeared in productive rearrangements about 87% or about 30% of the time, broadly matching IMGT annotations. A later analysis reported that several top co-occurrence clusters appeared linked to parvovirus B19, influenza, CMV and Epstein-Barr virus. A further reported finding was that TCR beta sequences accurately predicted the HLA-A and HLA-B alleles for most subjects in the first cohort. For the cohort, immune exposure information was limited to CMV serostatus. In a later analysis, 16,951 TCR beta sequences were associated with specific HLA alleles at a false discovery rate of 0.05. The authors suggested that the approach could potentially be generalized to other disease states and immunological phenotypes. Assigning TCR associations to individual alleles was difficult when HLA alleles, especially DR and DQ, strongly co-occurred. A later genetic analysis associated a missense DCLRE1C variant with V-gene and J-gene trimming of TCR beta chains, and an independent cohort replicated the association.

V drops 4 bases and J drops 7 bases, leaving 17 bases in between. There are 15 amino acids in the CDR3, from cysteine to phenylalanine inclusive. The DNA shown is the 45-base CDR3, in frame from base 1. Library preparation was by the immunoSEQ multiplex PCR assay. A mixture of 60 forward primers for TCR Vbeta segments and 13 reverse primers for TCR Jbeta segments was used in the multiplex PCR. The CDR3 region of rearranged TCR beta genes was amplified from genomic DNA with a multiplex PCR assay. Amplified TCR beta libraries were sequenced as 87-base-pair reads on the Illumina HiSeq System. On the authors' methods: In a later analysis, some 80 million unique TCR beta chains were counted across the 666 repertoires, and around 11 million of these chains were shared by at least two donors. Raw reads were error-corrected and collapsed into unique sequences by a nearest-neighbor algorithm in which closely related sequences were merged to remove PCR and sequencing errors. CDR3 sequences were aligned to IMGT reference sequences to assign V, D and J gene segments. For a sequence to be retained, a match of at least six nucleotides was required to both a V gene segment and a J gene segment. Rearrangements were called productive when the CDR3 lacked stop codons and stayed in frame with V and J; all others were non-productive. Following IMGT convention, CDR3 was defined as the stretch from the second conserved V-encoded cysteine to the conserved J-encoded phenylalanine. The earlier analysis of about 640 of the donors excluded any sequence lacking an unambiguous match to a single V gene segment. An earlier analysis of several hundred of the donors called V segments functional above 56.7% productive rearrangements and segregating when the between-donor standard deviation exceeded 5%. A statistical classification framework was developed to diagnose cytomegalovirus status using the catalog of TCR beta chain sequences. A later analysis assigned V and J genes by comparing TCR nucleotide sequences with IMGT/GENE-DB human TR gene sequences. Using the TCRdist pipeline, a later analysis assigned CDR3 sequences along with most-parsimonious VDJ recombination scenarios. A later analysis defined each TCR beta chain by its CDR3 amino acid sequence plus V-gene family, and excluded reads lacking a unique V-gene family. To address suspected cross-contamination and a sequencing artifact, a later analysis removed several hundred highly shared, low-generation-probability nucleotide sequences. A later analysis calculated a clonal expansion index for each public chain from normalized within-repertoire ranks of inferred template counts. A later analysis computed generation probabilities with a VDJ recombination model fitted to out-of-frame rearrangements, and checked the results against IGoR. A later analysis scored TCR-TCR, TCR-HLA and TCR-CMV co-occurrence with hypergeometric tests, applying a repertoire-size bias correction to TCR pairs. False discovery rates were estimated in a later analysis by permuting HLA or CMV assignments 20 times. In a later analysis, co-occurring TCRs were grouped with DBSCAN, and TCRdist sequence similarity was added when clustering was performed within HLA-allele-positive subsets. For co-occurrence clustering, repertoires with fewer than 30,000 or more than 120,000 public chains were excluded, along with a handful of repertoires with anomalous nucleotide sharing. TCRdb re-hosts the immuneACCESS table, in-frame sequences only. Its copies lack some clones; in the studies checked, an unresolved V gene accounts for under half of them, and the cause for the rest is not known. V and J calls and clone size come straight from that table; D and trimming were deduced from the DNA. In this sample the table shows 80,000 to 100,000 clones, over 75% of which occur a single time. 6% to 8% of the sample lies in the top ten.

This receptor was obtained from a man aged 30 to 39 in good health and CMV-seronegative. What was sequenced was PBMCs. The chain was built from TRBV5-7 and TRBJ2-2; the D region possibly corresponds to TRBD2 (6 bases align). TRBV5-7 is labeled an ORF, and its function is uncertain. The nucleotide sequence reads TGTGCCAGCAGCCTTCGGACGGGGGACGGCGGGGAGCTGTTTTTT. Protein translation: CASSLRTGDGGELFF.